This TCR beta chain came from a study of chemoradiotherapy in HPV16-positive cancers. Repertoires were sampled repeatedly during chemoradiotherapy. This clone came up once. Sequencing was performed with immunoSEQ multiplex PCR; in TCRdb, only in-frame clones are kept and a portion is missing. The sample shows about 68,000 clones, more than 70% of them seen only once. This CDR3 has 15 residues. CDR1 is KGHSH and CDR2 is LQKENI in the germline V gene. Trimming stripped 3 bases from V and 4 bases from J, with 14 bases between. This receptor was taken from a human donor with HPV-associated anogenital cancer. This specimen consisted of blood, obtained from a patient who underwent chemoradiotherapy. The chain is built from TRBV18 and TRBJ2-3; no definite D call. The CDR3 is CASSPMVAVADTQYF. Here the CDR3 DNA reads TGTGCCAGCTCACCGATGGTAGCAGTGGCAGATACGCAGTATTTT. Full variable domain (remainder filled in from reference TRBV18 and TRBJ2-3): NAGVMQNPRHLVRRRGQEARLRCSPMKGHSHVYWYRQLPEEGLKFMVYLQKENIIDESGMPKERFSAEFPKEGPSILRIQQVVRGDSAAYFCASSPMVAVADTQYFGPGTRLTVL.